The rows below give T cell receptor beta chains drawn from one sample of a study of vaccination and CD4 T cells after COVID-19. MiXCR, applied by TCRdb to the PCR reads, yields one record per CDR3 protein. The sample includes thousands of distinct CDR3 sequences, 21% of them seen just once. The antigens of these receptors remain unknown. Sequences were derived from CD4+ T cells from blood, cultured in vitro, sampled after SARS-CoV-2 vaccination. The source of these receptors is a human donor who had recovered from COVID-19. The CDR3 runs from the conserved cysteine through the conserved F or W. The D gene is left open where the match is weak. Clone size is stated in some rows and not others, as once, few, many or a class when expanded.

v_call: TRBV19; d_call: NA; clone_size: NA; j_call: TRBJ1-1; cdr3_aa: CASSMWGGKVNTEAFF; cdr3_nt: TGTGCCAGTAGTATGTGGGGGGGGAAGGTGAACACTGAAGCTTTCTTT
v_call: TRBV20-1; d_call: NA; clone_size: few; j_call: TRBJ1-2; cdr3_aa: CSARNREYGYTF; cdr3_nt: TGCAGTGCTAGAAACAGGGAATATGGCTACACCTTC
v_call: TRBV28; d_call: NA; clone_size: NA; j_call: TRBJ1-5; cdr3_aa: CASSRYQLQHF; cdr3_nt: TGTGCCAGCAGCCGGTATCAGCTCCAGCATTTT
v_call: TRBV7-9; d_call: NA; clone_size: NA; j_call: TRBJ1-2; cdr3_aa: CASSLAGTYYGYTF; cdr3_nt: TGTGCCAGCAGCTTAGCGGGCACATACTATGGCTACACCTTC
v_call: TRBV24-1; d_call: NA; clone_size: NA; j_call: TRBJ2-2; cdr3_aa: CATSDFNRDTGELFF; cdr3_nt: TGTGCCACCAGTGATTTTAACAGGGACACCGGGGAGCTGTTTTTT
v_call: TRBV7-2; d_call: NA; clone_size: large; j_call: TRBJ1-5; cdr3_aa: CASSLRAYSNQPQHF; cdr3_nt: TGTGCCAGCAGCTTGAGGGCCTATAGCAATCAGCCCCAGCATTTT
v_call: TRBV28; d_call: NA; clone_size: medium-sized; j_call: TRBJ1-2; cdr3_aa: CASSSNEGTLSGYTF; cdr3_nt: TGTGCCAGCAGTTCAAACGAGGGGACCCTCTCTGGCTACACCTTC
v_call: TRBV27; d_call: NA; clone_size: many; j_call: TRBJ1-2; cdr3_aa: CASSPTGGYGYTF; cdr3_nt: TGTGCCAGCAGTCCGACCGGAGGGTATGGCTACACCTTC
v_call: TRBV19; d_call: NA; clone_size: few; j_call: TRBJ2-7; cdr3_aa: CASSNPGDSYEQYF; cdr3_nt: TGTGCCAGTAGTAACCCAGGGGACTCCTACGAGCAGTACTTC
v_call: TRBV7-9; d_call: TRBD2; clone_size: NA; j_call: TRBJ2-3; cdr3_aa: CASSLGSGSADTQYF; cdr3_nt: TGTGCCAGCAGCTTAGGTAGCGGGAGCGCAGATACGCAGTATTTT
v_call: TRBV28; d_call: NA; clone_size: once; j_call: TRBJ1-3; cdr3_aa: CASSLMGGAGNTIYF; cdr3_nt: TGTGCCAGCAGTTTAATGGGGGGCGCTGGAAACACCATATATTTT
v_call: TRBV14; d_call: NA; clone_size: NA; j_call: TRBJ2-1; cdr3_aa: CASSQSGVEFF; cdr3_nt: TGTGCCAGCAGCCAGTCAGGGGTTGAGTTCTTC
v_call: TRBV4-1; d_call: TRBD2; clone_size: once; j_call: TRBJ2-1; cdr3_aa: CASSPTSGRNNEQFF; cdr3_nt: TGCGCCAGCAGTCCGACTAGCGGAAGGAACAATGAGCAGTTCTTC
v_call: TRBV7-2; d_call: NA; clone_size: NA; j_call: TRBJ1-5; cdr3_aa: CASSFREGQPQHF; cdr3_nt: TGTGCCAGCAGCTTCAGGGAAGGACAGCCCCAGCATTTT
v_call: TRBV7-2; d_call: TRBD1; clone_size: large; j_call: TRBJ2-7; cdr3_aa: CASSLVGGQANEQYF; cdr3_nt: TGTGCCAGCAGCTTAGTAGGGGGACAGGCCAACGAGCAGTACTTC
v_call: TRBV20-1; d_call: TRBD2; clone_size: few; j_call: TRBJ2-5; cdr3_aa: CSAPQASGNQETQYF; cdr3_nt: TGCAGTGCCCCCCAGGCTAGCGGAAACCAAGAGACCCAGTACTTC
v_call: TRBV10-3; d_call: TRBD2; clone_size: few; j_call: TRBJ2-3; cdr3_aa: CATEGLAGFTDTQYF; cdr3_nt: TGTGCCACCGAGGGACTAGCGGGGTTCACAGATACGCAGTATTTT
v_call: TRBV27; d_call: NA; clone_size: medium-sized; j_call: TRBJ2-2; cdr3_aa: CASSLRGRPNTGELFF; cdr3_nt: TGTGCCAGCAGTTTACGGGGCCGGCCGAACACCGGGGAGCTGTTTTTT
v_call: TRBV28; d_call: NA; clone_size: medium-sized; j_call: TRBJ2-5; cdr3_aa: CASSAWTVQETQYF; cdr3_nt: TGTGCCAGCAGTGCGTGGACAGTTCAAGAGACCCAGTACTTC
v_call: TRBV6-5; d_call: TRBD1; clone_size: medium-sized; j_call: TRBJ1-5; cdr3_aa: CASSYGTGNNQPQHF; cdr3_nt: TGTGCCAGCAGTTACGGGACAGGGAACAATCAGCCCCAGCATTTT
v_call: TRBV27; d_call: NA; clone_size: large; j_call: TRBJ1-1; cdr3_aa: CASSRGGLGAFF; cdr3_nt: TGTGCCAGCAGTCGGGGAGGGTTGGGAGCTTTCTTT
v_call: TRBV5-1; d_call: NA; clone_size: few; j_call: TRBJ2-5; cdr3_aa: CASSLSRPETQYF; cdr3_nt: TGCGCCAGCAGCTTGAGCCGTCCGGAGACCCAGTACTTC
v_call: TRBV10-1; d_call: NA; clone_size: few; j_call: TRBJ2-7; cdr3_aa: CASSAGAGTLNF; cdr3_nt: TGCGCCAGCAGCGCCGGAGCCGGGACCTTAAACTTC
v_call: TRBV5-1; d_call: NA; clone_size: few; j_call: TRBJ2-7; cdr3_aa: CASSYGHTTSSYEQYF; cdr3_nt: TGCGCCAGCAGCTACGGACACACTACTTCTTCCTACGAGCAGTACTTC
v_call: TRBV11-3; d_call: NA; clone_size: medium-sized; j_call: TRBJ2-3; cdr3_aa: CASSFTGADTQYF; cdr3_nt: TGTGCCAGCAGCTTTACAGGCGCAGATACGCAGTATTTT
v_call: TRBV18; d_call: NA; clone_size: NA; j_call: TRBJ2-1; cdr3_aa: CASSRATEEEQFF; cdr3_nt: TGTGCCAGCTCACGAGCAACCGAAGAAGAGCAGTTCTTC
v_call: TRBV20-1; d_call: TRBD2; clone_size: medium-sized; j_call: TRBJ2-1; cdr3_aa: CSARGSSGIWQFF; cdr3_nt: TGCAGTGCTAGAGGATCTAGCGGGATATGGCAGTTCTTC
v_call: TRBV6-2/TRBV6-3; d_call: NA; clone_size: few; j_call: TRBJ2-7; cdr3_aa: CASSYGPYEQYF; cdr3_nt: TGTGCCAGCAGTTACGGTCCCTACGAGCAGTACTTC
v_call: TRBV19; d_call: NA; clone_size: NA; j_call: TRBJ1-1; cdr3_aa: CASAPRVGNTEAFF; cdr3_nt: TGTGCCAGCGCCCCCAGGGTCGGGAACACTGAAGCTTTCTTT
v_call: TRBV7-9; d_call: NA; clone_size: large; j_call: TRBJ1-2; cdr3_aa: CASSLEGSDGYTF; cdr3_nt: TGTGCCAGCAGCTTGGAGGGGAGTGATGGCTACACCTTC
v_call: TRBV7-9; d_call: NA; clone_size: few; j_call: TRBJ1-2; cdr3_aa: CASSLHGLSYGYTF; cdr3_nt: TGTGCCAGCAGCTTGCATGGATTGAGCTATGGCTACACCTTC
v_call: TRBV6-5; d_call: TRBD2; clone_size: NA; j_call: TRBJ2-3; cdr3_aa: CASSYGTSGTDTQYF; cdr3_nt: TGTGCCAGCAGTTACGGGACTAGCGGCACAGATACGCAGTATTTT
v_call: TRBV19; d_call: TRBD1; clone_size: few; j_call: TRBJ2-7; cdr3_aa: CASSDGGQGSFEQYF; cdr3_nt: TGTGCCAGTAGTGACGGAGGACAGGGGTCTTTCGAGCAGTACTTC